The rows below give T cell receptor beta chains drawn from one sample of a study of T-cell memory formation after mild COVID-19. TCRdb itself ran the 5' RACE reads through MiXCR, one entry per CDR3 protein. The sample comprises about 350,000 distinct CDR3 sequences, 12% to 15% of which are singletons, and about 20% rests with the top ten. Sequencing used PBMCs or a T cell subset sorted from them (not recorded which). Source of these receptors: a man aged 18 to 30 who had mild COVID-19 (a few samples of this study predate the infection). Cell type and time point are not known. Both conserved end residues are part of each CDR3. Fields, in order: clone size, V gene, D gene, J gene, CDR3 DNA, CDR3 protein. D genes are given only for firm matches. Rows may omit the clone size; those that give it use once, few, many or a size class.

few	TRBV4-3	-	TRBJ2-5	TGCGCCAGCAGCCAAGATCATTTAGCAGAGACCCAGTACTTC	CASSQDHLAETQYF
few	TRBV7-9	-	TRBJ2-4	TGTGCCAGCAGCTTAGTGGTGGGAGAGGACAGCCAGTACTTC	CASSLVVGEDSQYF
many	TRBV20-1	-	TRBJ2-7	TGCAGTGCCGACAGGTTCGGGGGGTATATCGACGAGCAGTACTTC	CSADRFGGYIDEQYF
few	TRBV9	-	TRBJ1-1	TGTGCCAGCAGGGGACTTTACGGGGGGGAGAACACTGAAGCTTTCTTT	CASRGLYGGENTEAFF
few	TRBV4-1	-	TRBJ2-6	TGCGCCAGCAGCCGTTCTTGGGTGACGGAAGGGGCCAACGTCCTGACTTTC	CASSRSWVTEGANVLTF
many	TRBV28	-	TRBJ1-1	TGTGCCAGCAGTTTGGGCCACACTGAAGCTTTCTTT	CASSLGHTEAFF
-	TRBV7-2	-	TRBJ2-1	TGTGCCAGCAGCGAATCCAGGTACCATGAGCAGTTCTTC	CASSESRYHEQFF
few	TRBV12-3/TRBV12-4	TRBD2	TRBJ2-3	TGTGCCAGCAGCCCCCTAGCGGGGGCAGATACGCAGTATTTT	CASSPLAGADTQYF
few	TRBV13	TRBD1	TRBJ1-2	TGTGCCAGCAGCGGCACGGGACAGGGGGCGCCCTGGTGGTATGGCTACACCTTC	CASSGTGQGAPWWYGYTF
few	TRBV7-3	TRBD2	TRBJ2-3	TGTGCCAGCAGTATGAGCGGGGGCGGTGGTACGCAGTATTTT	CASSMSGGGGTQYF
few	TRBV5-5	-	TRBJ2-5	TGTGCCAGCAGCTTGTTTCCACAGCTACAAGAGACCCAGTACTTC	CASSLFPQLQETQYF
-	TRBV7-9	TRBD2	TRBJ2-3	TGTGCCAGCAGCGGAGCCACCGCGGGGGACACAGATACGCAGTATTTT	CASSGATAGDTDTQYF
few	TRBV9	TRBD2	TRBJ2-5	TGTGCCAGCAGCGAGGGGGCTAGCGGGGGCCTCCGGGGAGAGACCCAGTACTTC	CASSEGASGGLRGETQYF
-	TRBV2	-	TRBJ2-4	TGTGCCAGCAGTGGCCCTCAGGGATGGCACATTCAGTACTTC	CASSGPQGWHIQYF
many	TRBV6-6	-	TRBJ2-2	TGTGCCAGCAGTCAAGGGTACACCGGGGAGCTGTTTTTT	CASSQGYTGELFF
-	TRBV6-6	TRBD2	TRBJ2-1	TGTGCCAGCAGTTCCCACCTCCTAGCGGGGCCACGGGGGAGTGAGCAGTTCTTC	CASSSHLLAGPRGSEQFF
-	TRBV25-1	-	TRBJ1-5	TGTGCCAGCTCACCGGGACGCTTCAATCAGCCCCAGCATTTT	CASSPGRFNQPQHF
once	TRBV4-3	-	TRBJ2-7	TGCGCCAGCAGCCGCACCCCCTTCGGAGTCGAGCAGTACTTC	CASSRTPFGVEQYF
-	TRBV7-2	-	TRBJ2-3	TGTGCCAGCAGCCCACAGAACACAGATACGCAGTATTTT	CASSPQNTDTQYF
-	TRBV6-6	-	TRBJ1-1	TGTGCCAGCAGTTACTCAGGCTGGGGTGAAGCTTTCTTT	CASSYSGWGEAFF
few	TRBV7-2	-	TRBJ2-6	TGTGCCAGCACCCTCGATTGGTCTGGGGCCAACGTCCTGACTTTC	CASTLDWSGANVLTF
-	TRBV20-1	-	TRBJ1-4	TGCAGTCCGAGTGGACCGGGGAAGCTGTTTTTT	CSPSGPGKLFF
few	TRBV7-8	TRBD1	TRBJ1-2	TGTGCCAGCAGCGCCTTGACAGGGGACGGCTATGGCTACACCTTC	CASSALTGDGYGYTF
few	TRBV6-1	-	TRBJ1-2	TGTGCCAGCAGTGAAGCGCCTGGGTCGAACTATGGCTACACCTTC	CASSEAPGSNYGYTF
few	TRBV4-3	-	TRBJ1-5	TGCGCCAGCAGCCAAGGGGTTTACAGTTTGGGGGAGATTAGCAATCAGCCCCAGCATTTT	CASSQGVYSLGEISNQPQHF
-	TRBV6-1	-	TRBJ1-2	TGTGCCTCAGCAGTGGGTGGCTACACCTTC	CASAVGGYTF
-	TRBV9	-	TRBJ1-1	TGTGCCAGCAGCGTAGATGACACTGAAGCTTTCTTT	CASSVDDTEAFF
few	TRBV20-1	TRBD2	TRBJ2-3	TGCAGTGCTTCCCGGGGGGGCCTAGATACGCAGTATTTT	CSASRGGLDTQYF
few	TRBV6-2/TRBV6-3	-	TRBJ1-4	TGTGCCAGCACCCCGGGGGGGGTTGATGAAAAACTGTTTTTT	CASTPGGVDEKLFF
many	TRBV20-1	-	TRBJ2-4	TGCAGTGCTAGAGATCTGCCGCGAAACATTCAGTACTTC	CSARDLPRNIQYF
-	TRBV20-1	TRBD1	TRBJ2-7	TGCAGTGCTAGGCTCAGGGGGCCTCTGGACGAGCAGTACTTC	CSARLRGPLDEQYF
few	TRBV6-1	-	TRBJ1-1	TGTGCCAGCAGTGAAGGGAAGCTGACAGGTCAGTCCACTGAAGCTTTCTTT	CASSEGKLTGQSTEAFF
-	TRBV7-2	-	TRBJ2-3	TGTGCCAGCAGCTTAATGTCTTTGGGACTTGGCGACGGCACAGATACGCAGTATTTT	CASSLMSLGLGDGTDTQYF
-	TRBV20-1	-	TRBJ2-2	TGCAGTGCTAGAGTGGGGAGAATAACCGGGGAGCTGTTTTTT	CSARVGRITGELFF
few	TRBV5-1	-	TRBJ1-2	TGCGCCAGCAGGCTGGAGGGGGTGGAGAACACCTTC	CASRLEGVENTF
few	TRBV20-1	TRBD2	TRBJ2-1	TGCAGTCTTGAAGACTCCGGGACTAGCGGTTACAATGAGCAGTTCTTC	CSLEDSGTSGYNEQFF
few	TRBV4-2	TRBD2	TRBJ2-1	TGTGCCAGCAGCCAAGATCCTAGCGGGGGGGCGTTCTACAATGAGCAGTTCTTC	CASSQDPSGGAFYNEQFF
-	TRBV4-3	-	TRBJ2-6	TGCGCCAGCAGCCAAGATGACTCTGGGGCCAACGTCCTGACTTTC	CASSQDDSGANVLTF
-	TRBV12-3/TRBV12-4	-	TRBJ2-6	TGTGCCAGCAGTTCAGCGAGCTCTGGGGCCAACGTCCTGACTTTC	CASSSASSGANVLTF
-	TRBV10-3	-	TRBJ2-5	TGTGCCATCAGCGAACAGGGAGAAGAGACCCAGTACTTC	CAISEQGEETQYF
few	TRBV2	-	TRBJ2-3	TGTGCCAGCAGTACCATTACCACAGATACGCAGTATTTT	CASSTITTDTQYF
many	TRBV6-5	-	TRBJ2-1	TGTGCCAGCAGTTACGTTCGCTCCCCCGGACCCTACAATGAGCAGTTCTTC	CASSYVRSPGPYNEQFF
-	TRBV2	TRBD1	TRBJ2-1	TGTGCCAGCAGTGAAGGGACAGGGTACAATGAGCAGTTCTTC	CASSEGTGYNEQFF
few	TRBV10-3	-	TRBJ1-5	TGTGCCATCAGTGACCGGCAGGACGGGCAGCCCCAGCATTTT	CAISDRQDGQPQHF
few	TRBV27	-	TRBJ1-1	TGTGCCAGCAGTGAGTGGTCATCCTCGACCACTGAAGCTTTCTTT	CASSEWSSSTTEAFF
once	TRBV4-3	-	TRBJ1-1	TGCGCCAGCAGCCAGGCCGGGACGTTGAACACTGAAGCTTTCTTT	CASSQAGTLNTEAFF
few	TRBV4-2	-	TRBJ2-4	TGTGCCAGCAGCCTGGGGGCTCCCGGAGACATTCAGTACTTC	CASSLGAPGDIQYF
-	TRBV19	TRBD2	TRBJ2-5	TGTGCCAGTAGTCCTTTCGGAGCGGGGGACGAGACCCAGTACTTC	CASSPFGAGDETQYF
few	TRBV7-8	TRBD1	TRBJ1-6	TGTGCCAGCAGCTCCTTTTCAAGACAGGGGTGGAATTCACCCCTCCACTTT	CASSSFSRQGWNSPLHF
-	TRBV2	TRBD2	TRBJ2-6	TGTGCCAGCAAGAGCGGGGCAGGCTCTGGGGCCAACGTCCTGACTTTC	CASKSGAGSGANVLTF
-	TRBV2	TRBD2	TRBJ2-3	TGTGCCAGCAGTGGGGGGACTAGCCGCACAGATACGCAGTATTTT	CASSGGTSRTDTQYF
-	TRBV20-1	TRBD1	TRBJ2-3	TGCAGTGCCCCAAGGCCGGACAGGGGGCCGGGAGATACGCAGTATTTT	CSAPRPDRGPGDTQYF
many	TRBV2	-	TRBJ2-3	TGTGCCAGCAGACCCTTTACGGGGGGCCCCGCAGATACGCAGTATTTT	CASRPFTGGPADTQYF
few	TRBV19	-	TRBJ2-5	TGTGCCAGTGGTTGGGGGCAGGAGACCCAGTACTTC	CASGWGQETQYF
-	TRBV13	TRBD1	TRBJ2-1	TGTGCCAGCAGCTCGACTAGGGACAGGGGTCATGTTGAGCAGTTCTTC	CASSSTRDRGHVEQFF
few	TRBV20-1	-	TRBJ1-2	TGCAGTGCCCGTGCTCCTCCAGAAGCACGCTCCTATGGCTACACCTTC	CSARAPPEARSYGYTF